A selection of T cell receptor beta chains follows, all from one sample in a study of cytomegalovirus exposure and HLA in healthy donors. Measured with immunoSEQ multiplex PCR; TCRdb has only the in-frame clones, and not every one. The sample lists 150,000 or so clones; approximately 72% were seen once. The sequenced material came from PBMCs. The receptors were gathered from a female donor in good health and CMV-seronegative. Each CDR3 is given with its conserved first and last residue. Each record gives: CDR3 DNA, CDR3 protein, clone size, V gene, J gene, D gene. A D gene is named only where the DNA matches it firmly. Expanded clones are given a class, and other clones once, few, many or no size at all.

TGTGCCAGCATAACCGGACTAGCGGGTCCTTATACGCAGTATTTT	CASITGLAGPYTQYF	NA	TRBV2	TRBJ2-3	TRBD2
TGCGCCAGCAAACTAGTAGCGGGGGACCCCGGAGATACGCAGTATTTT	CASKLVAGDPGDTQYF	once	TRBV5-1	TRBJ2-3	TRBD2
TGTGCCAGCAGTTCCCAGGGTAGCGGGAGCACAGATACGCAGTATTTT	CASSSQGSGSTDTQYF	NA	TRBV28	TRBJ2-3	TRBD2
TGTGCCAGCAGTTACTCGGGGACAGAGCTAAACTATGGCTACACCTTC	CASSYSGTELNYGYTF	NA	TRBV6-5	TRBJ1-2	TRBD1
TGTGCCATCAGTGAGTGGCAGGGGAACACTGAAGCTTTCTTT	CAISEWQGNTEAFF	NA	TRBV10-3	TRBJ1-1	NA
TGTGCCAGCAGCGCCCAGGGACTAGCCCCCACCGGGGAGCTGTTTTTT	CASSAQGLAPTGELFF	few	TRBV9	TRBJ2-2	TRBD2
TGCGCCAGCAGCACGCCGCCGGGGACAGCATACAATGAGCAGTTCTTC	CASSTPPGTAYNEQFF	NA	TRBV5-1	TRBJ2-1	TRBD1
TGTGCCAGCAGCGTTTTAGCGGGGGACCTCCAAGAGACCCAGTACTTC	CASSVLAGDLQETQYF	NA	TRBV9	TRBJ2-5	TRBD2
TGCGCCAGCAGCCGCGGGAACACCGGGGAGCTGTTTTTT	CASSRGNTGELFF	many	TRBV4-1	TRBJ2-2	NA
TGTGCCAGTATCCCTGCGGCTGGGCAGCCCCAGCATTTT	CASIPAAGQPQHF	NA	TRBV19	TRBJ1-5	NA
TGTGCCAGCAGTTTCTTGGGGGCTGATGGCTACACCTTC	CASSFLGADGYTF	NA	TRBV28	TRBJ1-2	NA
TGCGCCAGCAGCCAACCATTACAGGGCACTGAAGCTTTCTTT	CASSQPLQGTEAFF	few	TRBV4-1	TRBJ1-1	NA
TGTGCCAGCAGCCCTTGGGATAGCGGGCACAATGAGCAGTTCTTC	CASSPWDSGHNEQFF	NA	TRBV9	TRBJ2-1	TRBD2
TGTGCCAGCATCCCGGGACAGGGGAACACTGAAGCTTTCTTT	CASIPGQGNTEAFF	NA	TRBV7-9	TRBJ1-1	TRBD1
TGTGCCAGCAGCCCCGGGGGGCATCAGCCCCAGCATTTT	CASSPGGHQPQHF	NA	TRBV7-3	TRBJ1-5	NA
TGTGCCAGCAGCCAAGATCGCGACAGGGGTATTAGTCAGCCCCAGCATTTT	CASSQDRDRGISQPQHF	NA	TRBV4-2	TRBJ1-5	TRBD1
TGTGCCAGCAGTGTACAGGGCTACAATGAAAAACTGTTTTTT	CASSVQGYNEKLFF	NA	TRBV6-1	TRBJ1-4	NA
TGTGCCAGCAGTCCGGGACTACTCCTGGCCTACGAGCAGTACTTC	CASSPGLLLAYEQYF	NA	TRBV27	TRBJ2-7	TRBD2
TGTGCCAGCTCAAGGACGGAGGGGAACACTGAAGCTTTCTTT	CASSRTEGNTEAFF	NA	TRBV18	TRBJ1-1	NA
TGTGCCAGCAGCCAAGATCTAAGGGACAGGGGCTATGGCTACACCTTC	CASSQDLRDRGYGYTF	NA	TRBV4-2	TRBJ1-2	TRBD1
TGTGCCAGCAGCGTAGTAATCGGAGTTGGTGAAAAACTGTTTTTT	CASSVVIGVGEKLFF	NA	TRBV9	TRBJ1-4	NA
TGCGCCAGCACCTTTACTCAGGGGGAGGGGACTAGGGGCTACACCTTC	CASTFTQGEGTRGYTF	once	TRBV4-1	TRBJ1-2	TRBD1
TGTGCCAGCAGCCCACGACAGGGCAATCAGCCCCAGCATTTT	CASSPRQGNQPQHF	NA	TRBV7-2	TRBJ1-5	NA
TGTGCCAGCCGAGGGGGCGGATATCTCGCTGGAGATACGCAGTATTTT	CASRGGGYLAGDTQYF	NA	TRBV27	TRBJ2-3	TRBD1
TGTGCCAGCAGCTCAAAAGGCGGGACAGGAGGGAATCAGCCCCAGCATTTT	CASSSKGGTGGNQPQHF	NA	TRBV7-9	TRBJ1-5	TRBD1
TGTGCCAGCGTGGTTTCCGGGGGGGGACAGCCCCAGCATTTT	CASVVSGGGQPQHF	NA	TRBV28	TRBJ1-5	NA
TGTGCCAGCTCCCCCCCCTTCACAGATACGCAGTATTTT	CASSPPFTDTQYF	NA	TRBV2	TRBJ2-3	NA
TGTGCCAGCAGCTCGACAGATAGCTCCTATAATTCACCCCTCCACTTT	CASSSTDSSYNSPLHF	NA	TRBV7-8	TRBJ1-6	NA
TGTGCCAGCAGTTCCCGGACAGCCTATCAGCCCCAGCATTTT	CASSSRTAYQPQHF	NA	TRBV6-5	TRBJ1-5	NA
TGTGCCAGCAGCCTGGGACAGGGGAACAACGTCCTGACTTTC	CASSLGQGNNVLTF	NA	TRBV5-8	TRBJ2-6	TRBD1
TGTGCCAGTAGTATGGGGCAGTCCTATGGCTACACCTTC	CASSMGQSYGYTF	NA	TRBV19	TRBJ1-2	NA
TGCGCCAGCAGTGATCAATCAGGGGCTACCCAGGTAGCCAAAAACATTCAGTACTTC	CASSDQSGATQVAKNIQYF	NA	TRBV10-2	TRBJ2-4	NA
TGTGCCAGCAGCTATTACGCAGGGGGCCCGTACGAGCAGTACTTC	CASSYYAGGPYEQYF	NA	TRBV6-5	TRBJ2-7	TRBD1
TGTGCCAGCAGTGACAGGGGAGAGACCCAGTACTTC	CASSDRGETQYF	few	TRBV2	TRBJ2-5	NA
TGTGCCAGCAGCTATGGACAGATCACTGAAGCTTTCTTT	CASSYGQITEAFF	NA	TRBV7-3	TRBJ1-1	NA
TGTGCCAGCAGCCTGGGACACCGAACCGGAAACACCATATATTTT	CASSLGHRTGNTIYF	NA	TRBV5-4	TRBJ1-3	NA
TGTGCCAGCAGCCCCAGGGACAGGGTAGGGGCCGGGGAGCTGTTTTTT	CASSPRDRVGAGELFF	NA	TRBV5-4	TRBJ2-2	TRBD1
TGTGCCAGCAGTGTCACGGGGGGGAGCTCCTACGAGCAGTACTTC	CASSVTGGSSYEQYF	NA	TRBV6-1	TRBJ2-7	TRBD2
TGTGCCAGCAGTAGAAAAGCGGGGGCCACTAGCACAGATACGCAGTATTTT	CASSRKAGATSTDTQYF	NA	TRBV28	TRBJ2-3	TRBD2
TGTGCCAGTAGTCAAATCGGGGGTTGGGAGCTGTTTTTT	CASSQIGGWELFF	NA	TRBV6-1	TRBJ2-2	NA
TGTGCCAGCAGGGATACAGGGGCGAACACTGAAGCTTTCTTT	CASRDTGANTEAFF	NA	TRBV11-1	TRBJ1-1	TRBD1
TGTGCCATCAGTGATGGAGGGGGCGATGGCTACACCTTC	CAISDGGGDGYTF	NA	TRBV10-3	TRBJ1-2	TRBD1
TGTGCCAGCAGCTTAAGGGGGAGAACTGAAGCTTTCTTT	CASSLRGRTEAFF	NA	TRBV7-2	TRBJ1-1	NA
TGTGCCATCAGTGGCCGGGACAGGGACACTGAAGCTTTCTTT	CAISGRDRDTEAFF	few	TRBV10-3	TRBJ1-1	TRBD1
TGTGCCCGCTCTAGCGGGAGGAGGGTGGCAGAGACCCAGTACTTC	CARSSGRRVAETQYF	once	TRBV7-3	TRBJ2-5	TRBD2
TGCGCCAGCAGCGTGCAAGGTCGGGAGAACACTGAAGCTTTCTTT	CASSVQGRENTEAFF	few	TRBV5-1	TRBJ1-1	NA
TGTGCCAGCTCAGCACGGACTAGCGGGTACAATGAGCAGTTCTTC	CASSARTSGYNEQFF	NA	TRBV18	TRBJ2-1	TRBD2
TGTGCCTGGAGTCCTCGGGGTGGCGAGACCCAGTACTTC	CAWSPRGGETQYF	NA	TRBV30	TRBJ2-5	NA
TGTGCCACCAGCAGATCGGTCGCTGCGGGCACTGAAGCTTTCTTT	CATSRSVAAGTEAFF	NA	TRBV15	TRBJ1-1	NA
TGTGCCAGCAGAGGTGGACAGGGAGGGATTAACACTGAAGCTTTCTTT	CASRGGQGGINTEAFF	NA	TRBV6-6	TRBJ1-1	TRBD1
TGTGCCAGCAGTGCGGAAACAGGGAGAACAGATACGCAGTATTTT	CASSAETGRTDTQYF	NA	TRBV2	TRBJ2-3	NA
TGCGCCAGCAGCTTGGGCCAGGGTTCCGGAGCTTTCTTT	CASSLGQGSGAFF	NA	TRBV5-1	TRBJ1-1	NA
TGTGCCAGCAGTTCCCCCACGACTAGTGCTCAAGAGACCCAGTACTTC	CASSSPTTSAQETQYF	NA	TRBV9	TRBJ2-5	NA
TGCGCCAGCAGCTGGGGGACAGCTGGAAACACCATATATTTT	CASSWGTAGNTIYF	NA	TRBV5-1	TRBJ1-3	TRBD1
TGTGCCAGCAGCGAGACAGGGGGCACTGAAGCTTTCTTT	CASSETGGTEAFF	NA	TRBV9	TRBJ1-1	TRBD1